The clone carrying this T cell receptor beta chain was seen a handful of times. Its target is not known. PCR primers comprised 60 Vbeta and 13 Jbeta primers. Study processing details: Roughly 12 million shared chains were among 65 million to 85 million unique TCR beta chains counted in a later analysis. Assay: immunoSEQ multiplex PCR; the TCRdb copy retains only in-frame clones and omits some. That table gives V, J and clone size, and the DNA gave D and trimming. The profile covers 150,000 to 200,000 clones, with 75% to 90% appearing a single time and 1.5% to 2% taken by the ten largest. The data originate from a study of cytomegalovirus exposure and HLA in healthy donors. General study results and limits: Most TCR sequences showed up rarely, but some public TCRs showed up in many donors. Some TCR beta chains (more than 150 of them) were listed as cytomegalovirus-associated.

CDR1 MNHNS and CDR2 SASEGT come from the germline V gene. The CDR3 sequence is 15 residues long. The J segment lost 0 bases and the V segment lost 6 bases, leaving 6 bases of the junction unmatched. Healthy bone marrow donors supplied every sample. The TCR comes from a man aged 50 or older in good health and CMV-seronegative. V is TRBV6-1 and J is TRBJ1-2, with 8 bases matching TRBD1. The sample was PBMCs. CDR3 nucleotides: TGTGCCAGCAGGCCACGGACAGGGACTAACTATGGCTACACCTTC. This sequence encodes CASRPRTGTNYGYTF.